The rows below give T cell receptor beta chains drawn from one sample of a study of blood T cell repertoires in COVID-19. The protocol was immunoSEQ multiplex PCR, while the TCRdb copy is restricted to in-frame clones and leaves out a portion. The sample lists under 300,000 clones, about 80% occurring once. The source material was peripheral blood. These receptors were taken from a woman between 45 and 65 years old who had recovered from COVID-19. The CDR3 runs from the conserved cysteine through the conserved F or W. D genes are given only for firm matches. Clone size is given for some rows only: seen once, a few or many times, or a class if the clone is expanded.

CASSLSAGGETQYF,TGTGCCAGCAGCTTATCAGCAGGGGGAGAGACCCAGTACTTC,TRBJ2-5,14,.,TRBV7-9,TRBD1
CASSPAASGGTGELFF,TGTGCCAGCAGTCCAGCCGCTAGCGGTGGCACCGGGGAGCTGTTTTTT,TRBJ2-2,16,few,TRBV28,TRBD2
CASSKTSGLAGVTGELFF,TGTGCCAGCAGCAAGACTTCCGGACTAGCGGGAGTTACCGGGGAGCTGTTTTTT,TRBJ2-2,18,.,TRBV21-1,.
CASSAGGGSSYEQYF,TGTGCCAGCAGCGCCGGCGGGGGAAGCTCCTACGAGCAGTACTTC,TRBJ2-7,15,.,TRBV9,TRBD2
CASSSNRLSPRVADTQYF,TGTGCCAGCAGTTCCAACCGGTTGAGCCCGAGGGTCGCAGATACGCAGTATTTT,TRBJ2-3,18,few,TRBV27,.
CASSEDYHTDTQYF,TGTGCCAGCAGTGAAGACTATCACACAGATACGCAGTATTTT,TRBJ2-3,14,.,TRBV2,.
CASGGSGANVLTF,TGTGCCAGCGGAGGGTCTGGGGCCAACGTCCTGACTTTC,TRBJ2-6,13,.,TRBV7-9,.
CASSPYPGGSTEAFF,TGTGCCAGCAGCCCCTATCCCGGGGGGAGCACTGAAGCTTTCTTT,TRBJ1-1,15,.,TRBV5-6,.
CASSLWIGAQETQYF,TGTGCCAGCAGCTTATGGATAGGGGCCCAAGAGACCCAGTACTTC,TRBJ2-5,15,.,TRBV7-3,.
CASSVATRQPNTGELFF,TGTGCCAGCAGCGTAGCTACGCGACAGCCGAACACCGGGGAGCTGTTTTTT,TRBJ2-2,17,.,TRBV9,.
CASSSTTGTYNEQFF,TGTGCCAGCAGTTCCACCACAGGGACCTACAATGAGCAGTTCTTC,TRBJ2-1,15,few,TRBV6-2/TRBV6-3,.
CASSFSGGAETQYF,TGTGCCAGCAGCTTTAGCGGGGGGGCTGAGACCCAGTACTTC,TRBJ2-5,14,.,TRBV7-2,TRBD2
CASRNRDRADTQYF,TGTGCCAGCAGAAACCGGGACAGGGCTGATACGCAGTATTTT,TRBJ2-3,14,.,TRBV6-6,TRBD1
CASSDRDEKLFF,TGTGCCAGCAGTGACAGGGATGAAAAACTGTTTTTT,TRBJ1-4,12,.,TRBV2,.
CASSKGLAGAGDTQYF,TGTGCCAGCAGCAAGGGACTAGCGGGGGCGGGTGATACGCAGTATTTT,TRBJ2-3,16,.,TRBV7-9,TRBD2
CASSVEGHRNYGYTF,TGTGCCAGCAGCGTAGAGGGACACCGAAACTATGGCTACACCTTC,TRBJ1-2,15,.,TRBV9,.
CASSLDTTRPGELFF,TGTGCCAGCAGCTTAGACACTACCCGCCCCGGGGAGCTGTTTTTT,TRBJ2-2,15,few,TRBV7-2,.
CASSQRASGTGELFF,TGTGCCAGCAGCCAGAGGGCGTCGGGGACCGGGGAGCTGTTTTTT,TRBJ2-2,15,.,TRBV4-2,.
CASSQDRGLAGVGTDTQYF,TGTGCCAGCAGCCAAGATAGGGGACTAGCGGGAGTGGGCACAGATACGCAGTATTTT,TRBJ2-3,19,.,TRBV3-1/TRBV3-2,TRBD2
CASSPRLAGSYEQYF,TGCGCCAGCAGCCCAAGACTAGCGGGGTCCTACGAGCAGTACTTC,TRBJ2-7,15,.,TRBV4-3,TRBD2
CASSYTGGRNSPLHF,TGTGCCAGCAGTTATACAGGGGGAAGAAATTCACCCCTCCACTTT,TRBJ1-6,15,.,TRBV2,TRBD1
CATRQGGQDMNTEAFF,TGTGCCACCAGACAGGGGGGACAGGACATGAACACTGAAGCTTTCTTT,TRBJ1-1,16,.,TRBV24-1,TRBD1
CASSLEGRATNEKLFF,TGTGCCAGCAGCTTAGAGGGGCGTGCAACTAATGAAAAACTGTTTTTT,TRBJ1-4,16,.,TRBV7-2,.
CATSDSGRPLETQYF,TGTGCCACCAGTGATTCCGGCAGGCCCTTAGAGACCCAGTACTTC,TRBJ2-5,15,.,TRBV24-1,.
CASSESGLLSVNEQFF,TGCGCCAGCAGTGAGTCGGGGCTCCTGAGCGTCAATGAGCAGTTCTTC,TRBJ2-1,16,.,TRBV10-2,.
CASSSTGPPGEKLFF,TGTGCCAGCAGCTCCACAGGGCCCCCTGGTGAAAAACTGTTTTTT,TRBJ1-4,15,.,TRBV7-2,.
CASSPQSQGRETQYF,TGTGCCAGCAGTCCCCAGTCCCAGGGGCGGGAGACCCAGTACTTC,TRBJ2-5,15,.,TRBV28,.
CASRNRGLNTGELFF,TGTGCCAGTAGAAACAGGGGTCTGAACACCGGGGAGCTGTTTTTT,TRBJ2-2,15,.,TRBV19,TRBD1
CASSLQGAGSPLHF,TGTGCCAGCAGCCTCCAGGGGGCGGGTTCACCCCTCCACTTT,TRBJ1-6,14,.,TRBV7-2,TRBD1
CAGWGNPGTGNYGYTF,TGTGCCGGTTGGGGCAACCCCGGGACAGGGAACTATGGCTACACCTTC,TRBJ1-2,16,.,TRBV28,TRBD1
CASSEEEGQPQHF,TGTGCCAGCAGTGAAGAGGAGGGTCAGCCCCAGCATTTT,TRBJ1-5,13,few,TRBV6-1,.
CASSLRLAVNTGELFF,TGTGCCAGCAGCCTACGACTAGCGGTAAACACCGGGGAGCTGTTTTTT,TRBJ2-2,16,.,TRBV14,TRBD2
CATRPTGGHGYTF,TGTGCCACCAGGCCAACAGGGGGCCATGGCTACACCTTC,TRBJ1-2,13,.,TRBV24-1,TRBD1
CASRRGQGTEAFF,TGTGCCAGCAGACGGGGACAGGGCACTGAAGCTTTCTTT,TRBJ1-1,13,.,TRBV7-3,TRBD1
CASSYSRGGGETQYF,TGTGCCAGCAGTTACTCTCGCGGGGGAGGGGAGACCCAGTACTTC,TRBJ2-5,15,.,TRBV6-5,TRBD2
CASSQVGHSSYNEQFF,TGCGCCAGCAGCCAAGTCGGACACTCCTCCTACAATGAGCAGTTCTTC,TRBJ2-1,16,.,TRBV4-1,.
CASSRSGQGVGGYTF,TGTGCCAGTAGCAGATCGGGACAGGGGGTTGGCGGCTACACCTTC,TRBJ1-2,15,.,TRBV6-5,TRBD1
CASSIAALAGVGSKNIQYF,TGTGCCAGTAGTATCGCGGCTCTAGCGGGGGTTGGGAGCAAAAACATTCAGTACTTC,TRBJ2-4,19,.,TRBV19,TRBD2
CASSYDTGLGYTF,TGCGCCAGCAGCTACGATACAGGGCTTGGCTACACCTTC,TRBJ1-2,13,few,TRBV5-1,.
CASSPTENTGELFF,TGTGCCAGCAGTCCGACAGAGAACACCGGGGAGCTGTTTTTT,TRBJ2-2,14,.,TRBV7-9,.
CASRDRGGETQYF,TGTGCCAGCAGAGACAGGGGTGGAGAGACCCAGTACTTC,TRBJ2-5,13,.,TRBV6-6,TRBD1
CASSLPGGNTIYF,TGTGCCAGCAGCCTCCCGGGGGGAAACACCATATATTTT,TRBJ1-3,13,.,TRBV28,.
CASSLDLPDTQYF,TGTGCCAGCAGCTTAGATCTCCCAGATACGCAGTATTTT,TRBJ2-3,13,.,TRBV11-2,.